The entry that follows covers one T cell receptor beta chain sequence. As yet, its antigen is unknown. The PCR contained 60 Vbeta and 13 Jbeta primers. Libraries were prepared by immunoSEQ multiplex PCR; TCRdb keeps only in-frame clonotypes and omits some of them. The top ten clones hold over 1.5% of a sample with about 200,000 clones, over 70% of them seen once. This sample was taken from a study of cytomegalovirus exposure and HLA in healthy donors. Study-level results: Prior analysis indicated that the majority of TCR beta V segments exhibited productivity approximately 90% or approximately 30% of the time. Three chains tied to CMV proved CMV antigen-specific in vitro. Based on reports, TCR beta sequences accurately predicted HLA-A and HLA-B alleles for most subjects. A later analysis found that most CMV-associated TCR beta chains appeared HLA-restricted.

This clonotype originated in a middle-aged man in good health and CMV-seropositive. Source material: PBMCs.

DNA for the CDR3: TGTGCCAGCAGAGATTCGGGAGGGAACACCGGGGAGCTGTTTTTT. Encoded protein: CASRDSGGNTGELFF. The rearrangement uses TRBV28 and TRBJ2-2, with 7 bases matching TRBD2. The CDR3 has 15 residues. V dropped 6 bases and J dropped 1; count of bases not matched to a gene: 5. CDR1 MDHEN and CDR2 SYDVKM come from the germline V gene. Based on the CDR3 plus reference TRBV28 and TRBJ2-2, the full variable domain is DVKVTQSSRYLVKRTGEKVFLECVQDMDHENMFWYRQDPGLGLRLIYFSYDVKMKEKGDIPEGYSVSREKKERFSLILESASTNQTSMYLCASRDSGGNTGELFFGEGSRLTVL.